This T cell receptor beta chain was documented in a study of blood T cell repertoires in COVID-19. Study as a whole: Sites across the United States, Italy and Spain contributed samples from acute and convalescent COVID-19.

TCRdb's table, derived via immunoSEQ multiplex PCR, lists solely in-frame clones and lacks some. The data hold over 75,000 clones, with 60% to 85% observed a single time. The CDR3 contains 15 residues. V lost 4 bases, J lost 2 bases, and 15 bases lay in between. This TCR was recovered from a human donor in a cohort sampled during active COVID-19. The specimen was peripheral blood. This chain links TRBV23-1 with TRBJ2-7; D may be TRBD1 (6 bases). TRBV23-1 is placed among ORFs of uncertain function. The CDR3, as DNA: TGCGCCAGCAGTCGGTGGCAGGGGCGAACCTACGAGCAGTACGTC. This gives the protein CASSRWQGRTYEQYV.